The rows below give T cell receptor beta chains drawn from one sample of a study of blood T cells in healthy people across ages. Via MiXCR, TCRdb re-called the 5' RACE reads, giving one row per CDR3 protein. The sample lists hundreds of thousands of distinct CDR3 sequences, under 55% occurring once. The sample comprised blood. The receptors derive from a man in his 60s in good health. The CDR3 runs from the conserved cysteine through the conserved F or W. A D gene is named only where the DNA matches it firmly. Size is omitted from some rows. Given values are once, few, many or a class for expanded clones.

J gene,D gene,V gene,clone size,CDR3 DNA,CDR3 protein
TRBJ2-2,.,TRBV2,.,TGTGCCAGCGACCTCCTTGGGAACACCGGGGAGCTGTTTTTT,CASDLLGNTGELFF
TRBJ2-1,.,TRBV20-1,.,TGCAGTGCTCGGAGAAAAGAGACCCAGTTCTTC,CSARRKETQFF
TRBJ2-4,TRBD2,TRBV4-3,.,TGCGCCAGCAGCCAAGACTTAACTAGCGGGGGGAAGGCCAAAAACATTCAGTACTTC,CASSQDLTSGGKAKNIQYF
TRBJ2-5,.,TRBV11-2,few,TGTGCCAGCAGCTTAGGACAAGTGGGGGAGACCCAGTACTTC,CASSLGQVGETQYF
TRBJ1-2,TRBD1,TRBV10-3,few,TGTGCCATCAGTGGAACAGGGGACGGTGGCTACACCTTC,CAISGTGDGGYTF
TRBJ1-1,TRBD1,TRBV7-9,.,TGTGCCAGCAGCAAGACAGGGTCAGCTATTATAATGAACACTGAAGCTTTCTTT,CASSKTGSAIIMNTEAFF
TRBJ2-5,.,TRBV5-1,.,TGCGCCAGCAGCCCCGGGAGTACCATGGAGACCCAGTACTTC,CASSPGSTMETQYF
TRBJ2-3,TRBD1,TRBV3-1,few,TGTGCCAGCAGCCACAGGGGGAGCACAGATACGCAGTATTTT,CASSHRGSTDTQYF
TRBJ2-7,TRBD1,TRBV13,many,TGTGCCAGCAGCTTTACAGGGGCTGGGTACGAGCAGTACTTC,CASSFTGAGYEQYF
TRBJ2-5,.,TRBV29-1,.,TGCAGCGTCGGACGCATCCAAGGGACCCAGTACTTC,CSVGRIQGTQYF
TRBJ1-4,TRBD1,TRBV19,.,TGTGCCAGTAGTAGCCTCGTAACAGGGGCATTCCCGAATGAAAAACTGTTTTTT,CASSSLVTGAFPNEKLFF
TRBJ2-7,.,TRBV7-2,.,TGTGCCAGCAGCTTAGGACCGCAAACCTACGAGCAGTACTTC,CASSLGPQTYEQYF
TRBJ1-2,.,TRBV6-5,.,TGTGCCAGCAGTTACTCCCAGAGACACTATGGCTACACCTTC,CASSYSQRHYGYTF
TRBJ1-1,TRBD1,TRBV6-2/TRBV6-3,.,TGTGCCAGCAGTTCTACAGGGGACACTGAAGCTTTCTTT,CASSSTGDTEAFF
TRBJ2-3,.,TRBV7-2,few,TGTGCCAGCAGCAGGAGGGGAAGTCGAACAGATACGCAGTATTTT,CASSRRGSRTDTQYF
TRBJ1-6,TRBD1,TRBV12-3/TRBV12-4,few,TGTGCCAGCAGCAGGACAGGGGAATATAATTCACCCCTCCACTTT,CASSRTGEYNSPLHF
TRBJ2-7,.,TRBV5-1,few,TGCGCCAGCAGCTACGACCGAGACGGGTACCTTAAGGTCTACGAGCAGTACTTC,CASSYDRDGYLKVYEQYF
TRBJ2-7,TRBD1,TRBV5-1,once,TGCGCTAGCAGCCTGGACAGGGGACTATCCTACGAGCAGTACTTC,CASSLDRGLSYEQYF
TRBJ2-5,TRBD2,TRBV11-2,.,TGTGCCAGCAGACAGACTAGCGGGGGGGCCGAGACCCAGTACTTC,CASRQTSGGAETQYF
TRBJ2-7,TRBD1,TRBV28,.,TGTGCCAGCAGTTTAAGCACTCCCTGGACAGGGGGCTACGAGCAGTACTTC,CASSLSTPWTGGYEQYF
TRBJ2-7,.,TRBV20-1,few,TGCAGTGCTAGCCGGGACAACTACGAGCAGTACTTC,CSASRDNYEQYF
TRBJ1-2,.,TRBV7-2,.,TGTGCCAGCAGCTTAGCGATAGAGCCAGGCTATGGCTACACCTTC,CASSLAIEPGYGYTF
TRBJ2-5,TRBD1,TRBV5-1,.,TGCGCCAGCAGCTTGCCCAGACAGGGACAAGAGACCCAGTACTTC,CASSLPRQGQETQYF
TRBJ2-1,.,TRBV5-1,once,TGCGCCAGCAGCTCCTACGGGGGCAGTAACAATGAGCAGTTCTTC,CASSSYGGSNNEQFF
TRBJ2-1,.,TRBV11-3,.,TGTGCCAGCAGCTTAGCAGATCACAATGAGCAGTTCTTC,CASSLADHNEQFF
TRBJ2-2,.,TRBV20-1,.,TGCAGTGCCGGGGGACCTAACACCGGGGAGCTGTTTTTT,CSAGGPNTGELFF
TRBJ2-5,.,TRBV12-3/TRBV12-4,.,TGTGCCAGCAGCCGGACAACCGGGGGGACCCAGTACTTC,CASSRTTGGTQYF
TRBJ2-2,.,TRBV20-1,.,TGCAGTGCTAGAGACCGAACCCTAGGAGGGGGGGAGCTGTTTTTT,CSARDRTLGGGELFF
TRBJ1-2,.,TRBV6-2/TRBV6-3,.,TGTGCCAGCAGTTTGTATGGCGGTTTTAACTATGGCTACACCTTC,CASSLYGGFNYGYTF
TRBJ1-1,.,TRBV6-2/TRBV6-3,once,TGTGCCAGCAGTCCCCCCTTGGGACAAGTGAACACTGAAGCTTTCTTT,CASSPPLGQVNTEAFF
TRBJ2-7,.,TRBV6-2/TRBV6-3,.,TGTGCCAGCGCCGGGAGCGGGCCTCCCTACGAGCAGTACTTC,CASAGSGPPYEQYF
TRBJ2-5,TRBD1,TRBV7-2,few,TGTGCCAGCAGCTTAGAACGAGCAGGGGGAGAGACCCAGTACTTC,CASSLERAGGETQYF
TRBJ1-3,.,TRBV12-3/TRBV12-4,.,TGTGCCAGCAGTTCCCAACGTTTCACCATATATTTT,CASSSQRFTIYF
TRBJ2-2,TRBD1,TRBV6-2/TRBV6-3,once,TGTGCCAGCAGTTACTCGATGGCGACAGGGGGTATCACCGGGGAGCTGTTTTTT,CASSYSMATGGITGELFF
TRBJ1-3,TRBD1,TRBV7-9,.,TGTGCCAGCAGCTTGGCGCCAGGGGGCTCTGGAAACACCATATATTTT,CASSLAPGGSGNTIYF
TRBJ2-1,.,TRBV15,.,TGTGCCACCAGCAGAGAACTCATAACCACGAGGGAGCAGTTCTTC,CATSRELITTREQFF
TRBJ1-1,.,TRBV28,.,TGTGCCAGCAGTCCCCCGGTACTCGCTGGAGCTTTCTTT,CASSPPVLAGAFF
TRBJ2-7,TRBD2,TRBV6-5,.,TGTGCCAGCAGTTACGAGCCCCTAGCGGGGGGACCCCTCTCCTACGAGCAGTACTTC,CASSYEPLAGGPLSYEQYF
TRBJ2-7,TRBD1,TRBV15,.,TGTGCCACCAGCCCAGGGGGCATCGTGTACGAGCAGTACTTC,CATSPGGIVYEQYF
TRBJ2-5,.,TRBV20-1,.,TGCAGTGCTAGGGCAGGGTTCGGGGAGACCCAGTACTTC,CSARAGFGETQYF
TRBJ1-1,.,TRBV12-3/TRBV12-4,.,TGTGCCAGCATTAGGGCAGGCCATGAAGCTTTCTTT,CASIRAGHEAFF
TRBJ1-1,.,TRBV5-1,few,TGCGCCAGCAGCTTAGATCCGGGAGGGAACACTGAAGCTTTCTTT,CASSLDPGGNTEAFF
TRBJ2-1,TRBD1,TRBV6-2/TRBV6-3,few,TGTGCCAGCAGAACCGGGACAGGAAACAATGAGCAGTTCTTC,CASRTGTGNNEQFF
TRBJ2-7,.,TRBV2,few,TGTGCCAGCAGTGACGACTCCTACGAGCAGTACTTC,CASSDDSYEQYF
TRBJ2-1,TRBD2,TRBV6-1,few,TGTGCCAGCAGCGCCAGGATGACCGGGACTAGCGGGGACAATGAGCAGTTCTTC,CASSARMTGTSGDNEQFF
TRBJ1-4,TRBD1,TRBV14,few,TGTGCCAGCAGCCAGAACAGGGGATTTAATGAAAAACTGTTTTTT,CASSQNRGFNEKLFF
TRBJ2-7,TRBD2,TRBV2,.,TGTGCCAGCAGTGAGACTAGCGGGGCCTACTCCTACGAGCAGTACTTC,CASSETSGAYSYEQYF
TRBJ1-1,.,TRBV30,.,TGTGCCCGGAGTAACATGGGGTACACTGAAGCTTTCTTT,CARSNMGYTEAFF
TRBJ2-5,.,TRBV29-1,many,TGCAGCGTCCAAGGCAACCAGCGGGAGACCCAGTACTTC,CSVQGNQRETQYF
TRBJ1-2,.,TRBV28,.,TGTGCCAGCACCGGAAGTTTGGCCCTCTATGGCTACACCTTC,CASTGSLALYGYTF
TRBJ1-5,.,TRBV5-8,.,TGTGCCAGCAGTCGGGGACAAAAGGTCAATCAGCCCCAGCATTTT,CASSRGQKVNQPQHF
TRBJ1-6,.,TRBV7-2,.,TGTGCCAGCACCGTTAGGGAGGGCTATAATTCACCCCTCCACTTT,CASTVREGYNSPLHF
TRBJ1-1,.,TRBV30,.,TGTGCCTGGAACCTACGCTCAAACCCTAGCACTGAAGCTTTCTTT,CAWNLRSNPSTEAFF